A single T cell receptor (beta chain) is shown here with its context. What it binds is unknown. This record comes from a study of T cell responses to AZD1222 COVID-19 vaccine. CDR1 and CDR2 from the germline V gene are KGHSH and LQKENI. V was pared by 5 bases and J by 5 bases, with 7 bases of the junction left unmatched. The CDR3 runs to 15 residues. TCRdb's table, derived via immunoSEQ multiplex PCR, lists solely in-frame clones and lacks some. The data contain some 130,000 clones, about nine tenths of them singletons. Study-level findings and limits: It should be noted that donors were predominantly white British and more often female, and clonal diversity was possibly underestimated.

The V gene is TRBV18, the J gene TRBJ1-1; 11 nucleotides match TRBD1. This sequence originates from an adult in good health. The sequencing used peripheral blood, collected on day 0 of AZD1222 vaccination. For the CDR3, the DNA is TGTGCCAGCTCATCCGGACAGGGGGCAGGGACTGAAGCTTTCTTT. Its translation: CASSSGQGAGTEAFF.